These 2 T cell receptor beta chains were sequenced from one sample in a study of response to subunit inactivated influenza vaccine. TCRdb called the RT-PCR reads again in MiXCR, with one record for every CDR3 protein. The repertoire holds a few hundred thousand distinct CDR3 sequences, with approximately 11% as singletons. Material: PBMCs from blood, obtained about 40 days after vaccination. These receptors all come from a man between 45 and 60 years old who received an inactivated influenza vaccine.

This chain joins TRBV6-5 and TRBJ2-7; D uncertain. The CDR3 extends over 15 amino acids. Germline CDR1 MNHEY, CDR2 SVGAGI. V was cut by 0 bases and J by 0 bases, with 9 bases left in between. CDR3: CASSYSSLRSYEQYF. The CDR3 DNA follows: TGTGCCAGCAGTTACTCTAGCCTACGCTCCTACGAGCAGTACTTC.

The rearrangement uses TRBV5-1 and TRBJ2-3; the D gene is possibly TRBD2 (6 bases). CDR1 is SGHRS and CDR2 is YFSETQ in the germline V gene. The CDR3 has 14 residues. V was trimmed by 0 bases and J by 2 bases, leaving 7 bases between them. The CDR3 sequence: CASSLGEVTDTQYF. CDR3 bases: TGCGCCAGCAGCTTGGGGGAGGTCACAGATACGCAGTATTTT.